This T cell receptor (beta chain) was sequenced for a study of cytomegalovirus exposure and HLA in healthy donors. Background on the study: HLA-typed donors were the source of tens of millions of unique TCRs, which an early data release held.

Use of 60 Vbeta and 13 Jbeta primers characterized the PCR. Some clones are missing from TCRdb's copy, which holds only in-frame ones; the method was immunoSEQ multiplex PCR. The sample includes some 170,000 clones, around three quarters of them seen just once. This clone was observed a few times. Other DNA sequences within the sample encode an identical CDR3. The CDR3 consists of 13 residues. The ends were cut back, 4 bases at V and 4 bases at J, with 8 bases in the middle. Germline lookup yields CDR1 SNHLY and CDR2 FYNNEI. Sequencing input: PBMCs. The source is a middle-aged woman in good health and CMV-seronegative. The rearrangement links TRBV2 to TRBJ1-5; TRBD1 is a possible D gene (5 bases). CDR3 sequence: CASSGQGNQPQHF. Here the CDR3 DNA reads TGTGCCAGCAGTGGCCAGGGAAATCAGCCCCAGCATTTT. Full variable domain (remainder filled in from reference TRBV2 and TRBJ1-5): EPEVTQTPSHQVTQMGQEVILRCVPISNHLYFYWYRQILGQKVEFLVSFYNNEISEKSEIFDDQFSVERPDGSNFTLKIRSTKLEDSAMYFCASSGQGNQPQHFGDGTRLSIL.